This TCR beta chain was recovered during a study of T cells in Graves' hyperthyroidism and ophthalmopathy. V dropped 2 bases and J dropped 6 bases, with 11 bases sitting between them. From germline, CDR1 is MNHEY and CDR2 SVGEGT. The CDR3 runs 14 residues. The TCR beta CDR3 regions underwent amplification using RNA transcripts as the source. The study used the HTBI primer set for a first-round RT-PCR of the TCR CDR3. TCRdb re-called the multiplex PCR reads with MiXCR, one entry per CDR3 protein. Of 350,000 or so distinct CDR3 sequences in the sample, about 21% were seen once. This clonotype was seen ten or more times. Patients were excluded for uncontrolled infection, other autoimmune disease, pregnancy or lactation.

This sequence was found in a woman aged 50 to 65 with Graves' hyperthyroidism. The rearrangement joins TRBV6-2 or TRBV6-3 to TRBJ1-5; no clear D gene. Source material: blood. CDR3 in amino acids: CASSYSAVIQPQHF. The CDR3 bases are TGTGCCAGCAGTTACAGTGCAGTCATTCAGCCCCAGCATTTT.